The present T cell receptor beta chain was sequenced within a study of T cells of healthy individuals. TCRdb re-called the 5' RACE reads through MiXCR, storing one row per CDR3 protein. The table shows 55,000 to 65,000 distinct CDR3 sequences, with about 16% occurring only once. CDR3 length: 13 amino acids. The germline V gene encodes CDR1 SNHLY and CDR2 FYNNEI. V gave up 4 bases and J gave up 4 bases, with 8 bases separating them. There are a few counts of this clonotype. This clonotype was sampled from a human donor in good health. This chain connects TRBV2 to TRBJ2-1, with D tentatively TRBD2 (5 bases). The CDR3 sequence: CASSARRYNEQFF. DNA for the CDR3: TGTGCCAGCAGTGCCCGGAGGTACAATGAGCAGTTCTTC.